The next 21 T cell receptor beta chains were all read from a single sample in a study of tumor and adjacent non-tumor tissue in lung cancer (dated by TCRdb to 2016 to 2019). To prepare the library, multiplex PCR was applied. The instrument was an Illumina HiSeq 2500. TCRbeta libraries were built by three rounds of nested PCR using primers (Table S4), following protocols modified from ARM-PCR. TCRdb applied fastp at Q25 and MiXCR to the public reads, then kept only in-frame beta chains. Each entry merges the rows of one CDR3 protein and shows their most common DNA and genes. Across this sample there are tens of thousands of distinct CDR3 sequences, with around 70% seen only once. Roughly 13% of the sample comes from the top ten. Bulk unsorted tissue served as the source for RNA extraction, and RNA quality was assessed using a NanoDrop ND-1000 and an Agilent 2100. The sample was lung tumor tissue. Receptor source: a woman in her seventies with non-small cell lung cancer.

Comments on this clonotype: The junction departs from the called germline gene at one end, perhaps through a read error. The rearrangement links TRBV29-1 to TRBJ2-7; no clear D. This CDR3 spans 13 amino acids. CDR1 is SQVTM and CDR2 is ANQGSEA in the germline V gene. In DNA, the CDR3 is TGCAGTGTTGAAATCAAGAGCTCCTACGAGCTGTACTTC. This translates into CSVEIKSSYELYF.

With respect to this clonotype: Germline is not matched at one junction end, which may reflect a read error. V gene TRBV4-1 combines with J gene TRBJ2-1; possibly TRBD1 for D (5 bases). Germline CDR1 reads MGHRA; CDR2 reads YSYEKL. The CDR3 is 17 amino acids. The CDR3 DNA sequence: TGCGCCAGCAGCGAAGTGGAACAGGTCCTCTCCTACAATGAGCGGTTCTTC. This sequence encodes CASSEVEQVLSYNERFF.

V and J are TRBV20-1 and TRBJ1-4; D perhaps matches TRBD1 (6 bases). The CDR3 totals 15 residues. The V gene's germline CDR1 is DFQATT and CDR2 SNEGSKA (reference sequence). V was pared by 4 bases and J by 2 bases, with 14 bases between. The CDR3 sequence is CSAIGGGQTNEKLFF. CDR3 in DNA: TGCAGTGCTATTGGGGGGGGGCAGACTAATGAAAAACTGTTTTTT.

Comments on this clonotype: The germline gene is not matched at one end of the junction; a read error may be the cause. The chain has TRBV6-1 and TRBJ1-2; no definite D call. This CDR3 has 15 amino acids. Looked up from germline, CDR1 is MNHNS and CDR2 is SASEGT. CDR3 sequence (DNA): TGTGCCAGCAGTGTAGGACCGAATAATAACTACGGCTACACCTTC. The encoded protein is CASSVGPNNNYGYTF.

A note on this clonotype: One base away lies a much larger clone, so this may be a sequencing read error. The chain links TRBV5-1 to TRBJ2-3; no reliable D call. CDR3 length: 14 amino acids. CDR1 is SGHRS and CDR2 is YFSETQ in the germline V gene. With 4 bases removed from V and 3 bases from J, the gap between germline ends came to 12 bases. The CDR3 DNA sequence: TGCGCCAGCAGCCTCGTACTTTTAACAGATACGCAGTATTTT. This sequence encodes CASSLVLLTDTQYF. The complete variable domain, with remaining parts taken from reference TRBV5-1 and TRBJ2-3, reads KAGVTQTPRYLIKTRGQQVTLSCSPISGHRSVSWYQQTPGQGLQFLFEYFSETQRNKGNFPGRFSGRQFSNSRSEMNVSTLELGDSALYLCASSLVLLTDTQYFGPGTRLTVL.

This chain joins TRBV6-5 and TRBJ1-1, with 7 bases identical to TRBD1. There are 15 residues in the CDR3. CDR1 and CDR2 (germline): MNHEY, SVGAGI. V lost 9 bases, J lost 3 bases, and 13 bases stayed unmatched. The CDR3 sequence: CASRRDRFWDTEAFF. As DNA, the CDR3 is TGTGCCAGTAGACGGGACAGATTCTGGGACACTGAAGCTTTCTTT.

A note on this clonotype: The junction differs from germline at one of its ends, possibly a read error. This chain connects TRBV12-3 or TRBV12-4 to TRBJ2-1; a weak D match, TRBD1 (6 bases). This CDR3 is built from 17 residues. The CDR3 region has the DNA TGTGCCAGCAGTTTAGTGTTCGGAAAGGGGGAGTACAATGAGCAGTCCTTC. Amino acids: CASSLVFGKGEYNEQSF.

Remarks on this clonotype: Relative to the germline gene, one junction end is altered; a read error may explain this. The V and J genes are TRBV20-1 and TRBJ1-1; D may be TRBD1 (5 bases). CDR1 DFQATT and CDR2 SNEGSKA come from the germline V gene (reference sequence). The CDR3 is made up of 14 amino acids. CDR3 coding DNA: TGCACTGCTAGTTTCGTTGGGGGAAGCACTGAAGCTTTCTTT. Translated, it gives CTASFVGGSTEAFF.

To note about this clonotype: The junction does not match germline at one end; this may be a read error. The V gene is TRBV28, the J gene TRBJ1-1; 7 nucleotides align to TRBD1. CDR1 and CDR2 (germline): MDHEN, SYDVKM. This CDR3 comprises 17 residues. In DNA, the CDR3 is TGTGCCAGCAGTCCCCTCAGGGGGTCCTGGTTAAACACTGAAGCTCTCTTT. Protein sequence: CASSPLRGSWLNTEALF.

Of note for this clonotype: Compared with germline, one end of the junction differs, possibly owing to a read error. The V gene is TRBV28, the J gene TRBJ2-2; D call uncertain. The V gene's germline CDR1 is MDHEN and CDR2 SYDVKM. The CDR3 is 16 amino acids. CDR3 sequence: CASSFFPRFVTGELFF. CDR3 nucleotide sequence: TGTGCCAGCAGTTTTTTTCCAAGGTTCGTGACCGGTGAGCTGTTTTTT.

Remarks on this clonotype: A read error is likely, as this CDR3 ends without the conserved phenylalanine or tryptophan. CDR3 nucleotides: TGCAGCGTTGAAATCCCGGGAACGGCTGAGCAGTTCTTA. Residues: CSVEIPGTAEQFL. This sequence joins TRBV29-1 and TRBJ2-1; a weak D match, TRBD2 (5 bases). Trimming took 2 bases from V and 9 from J, leaving 14 bases between them. The CDR3 sequence is 13 residues long. CDR1 and CDR2 from the germline V gene are SQVTM and ANQGSEA.

The V and J genes are TRBV7-2 and TRBJ2-1; 7 nucleotides agree with TRBD1. CDR3 size: 15 residues. Germline CDR1 is SGHTA and CDR2 is FQGNSA. V gave up 1 base and J gave up 5 bases; unmatched junction bases: 5. This CDR3 is CASSLVGGQNNEQFF. The CDR3 coding sequence is TGTGCCAGCAGCTTAGTAGGGGGCCAGAACAATGAGCAGTTCTTC. The variable domain in full, completed from reference TRBV7-2 and TRBJ2-1, reads GAGVSQSPSNKVTEKGKDVELRCDPISGHTALYWYRQSLGQGLEFLIYFQGNSAPDKSGLPSDRFSAERTGGSVSTLTIQRTQQEDSAVYLCASSLVGGQNNEQFFGPGTRLTVL.

As regards this clonotype: Being one base from a much bigger clone, this may be a read error. V usage is TRBV5-1 and J usage is TRBJ2-1; D might be TRBD2 (6 bases). CDR1 is SGHRS and CDR2 is YFSETQ in the germline V gene. The CDR3 runs 13 residues. The CDR3 DNA is TGCGCCGGCAGCCGGGAGCCCTACAATGAGCAGTTCTTC. Its protein product is CAGSREPYNEQFF.

Details on this clonotype: The junction does not match germline at one end; this may be a read error. The genes are TRBV12-3 or TRBV12-4 and TRBJ2-3; a possible D gene is TRBD2 (5 bases). The CDR3 consists of 16 residues. CDR3 region: CAGSTQTSEGADMQYF. The CDR3 region has the DNA TGTGCCGGCAGTACCCAGACCAGCGAGGGAGCAGATATGCAGTATTTT.

Comment on this clonotype: A single base separates this from a much larger clone, so it may be a read error. The genes are TRBV11-2 and TRBJ2-1; D is ambiguous. V gave up 2 bases and J gave up 9 bases, with 17 bases separating them. Germline V lookup: CDR1 SGHAT, CDR2 FQNNGV. The CDR3 sequence is 15 residues long. The CDR3 protein is CASSLLVVGASEQFF. CDR3 nucleotides: TGTGCCAGCAGCTTACTAGTGGTGGGCGCCAGTGAGCAGTTCTTC.

V usage is TRBV6-2 or TRBV6-3 and J usage is TRBJ2-5; 7 bases match TRBD2. With 6 bases clipped from V and 5 bases from J, the junction kept 9 bases outside the gene matches. The CDR3 extends over 14 amino acids. CDR1 is MNHEY, CDR2 SVGEGT, per germline. CDR3 region: CASRERDPRETQYF. In nucleotides, the CDR3 is TGTGCCAGCAGGGAGCGGGACCCGCGTGAGACCCAGTACTTC.

Concerning this clonotype itself: A read error may produce the germline difference seen at one junction end. The chain combines TRBV10-3 with TRBJ2-3, with a weak D call TRBD2 (6 bases). This CDR3 is 15 amino acids long. Germline CDR1 ENHRY, CDR2 SYGVKD. The CDR3 sequence is CAISGTLEAIDTQYF. The CDR3 DNA follows: TGTGCTATCAGTGGGACTCTCGAGGCCATAGATACGCAGTATTTT.

Turning to this clonotype: One junction end disagrees with the germline gene, perhaps due to a read error. This rearrangement joins TRBV24-1 to TRBJ2-1; possibly TRBD2 for D (6 bases). The V gene's germline CDR1 is KGHDR and CDR2 SFDVKD. The length of the CDR3 is 18 residues. As DNA, the CDR3 is TGTGCCACCAGTGACCCTGACTATAGAGGGAGGCCCTACAATGAACAGTTCTTC. This codes for CATSDPDYRGRPYNEQFF.

The chain recombines TRBV6-5 with TRBJ2-1; TRBD1 aligns across 9 bases. The V gene's germline CDR1 is MNHEY and CDR2 SVGAGI. This CDR3 comprises 15 residues. Trimming removed 6 bases from V and 16 bases from J; junction bases left unmatched: 19. CDR3 residues: CASRIGQGTFNEYFF. CDR3 in DNA: TGTGCCAGCAGGATCGGACAGGGGACCTTCAATGAGTACTTCTTC.

This clonotype has more than one count but fewer than ten. Mismatch with germline at one junction end may stem from a read error. This chain links TRBV24-1 with TRBJ1-6, with unresolved D. This CDR3 contains 14 residues. Per germline, CDR1 KGHDR and CDR2 SFDVKD. The CDR3 is CATSATVDNSSLHF. The CDR3 DNA follows: TGTGCCACCAGTGCTACAGTAGATAATTCATCCCTCCACTTT.

Turning to this clonotype: A much larger clone lies a single base off, so this may be a read error. This chain uses TRBV6-2 or TRBV6-3 with TRBJ2-7; TRBD1 aligns across 9 bases. Germline loops: CDR1 MNHEY, CDR2 SVGEGT. Germline trimming cut 7 bases from V and 2 bases from J; bases unmatched to any gene: 6. The CDR3 extends over 14 amino acids. The CDR3 here is CASIVDRGPYEQYF. As DNA, the CDR3 is TGTGCCAGCATCGTGGACAGGGGCCCCTACGAGCAGTACTTC.